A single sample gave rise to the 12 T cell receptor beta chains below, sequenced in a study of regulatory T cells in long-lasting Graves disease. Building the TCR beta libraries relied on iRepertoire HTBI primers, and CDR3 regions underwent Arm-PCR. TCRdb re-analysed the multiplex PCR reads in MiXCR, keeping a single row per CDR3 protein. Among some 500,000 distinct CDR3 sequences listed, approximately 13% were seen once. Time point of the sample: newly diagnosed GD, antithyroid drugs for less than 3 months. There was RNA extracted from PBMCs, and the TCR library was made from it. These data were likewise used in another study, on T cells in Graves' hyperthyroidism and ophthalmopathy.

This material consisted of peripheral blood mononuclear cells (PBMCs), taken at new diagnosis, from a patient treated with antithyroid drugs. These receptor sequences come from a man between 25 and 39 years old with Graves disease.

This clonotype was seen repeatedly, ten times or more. The CDR3 coding sequence is TGTGCCAGCAGCCTATTGGGCACCGGGGAGCTGTTTTTT. Its translation: CASSLLGTGELFF. The chain joins TRBV2 to TRBJ2-2; D gene uncertain. This CDR3 is 13 amino acids long. Trimming left V 6 bases short and J 4 bases short, with 9 bases between. CDR1 and CDR2 (germline): SNHLY, FYNNEI.

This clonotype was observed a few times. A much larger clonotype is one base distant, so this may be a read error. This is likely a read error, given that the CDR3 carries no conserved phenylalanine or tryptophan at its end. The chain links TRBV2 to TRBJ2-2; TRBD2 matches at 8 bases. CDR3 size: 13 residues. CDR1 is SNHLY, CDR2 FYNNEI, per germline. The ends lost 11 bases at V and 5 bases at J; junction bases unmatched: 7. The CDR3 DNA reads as TGTGCCGGAGCGGGAGAGGTTACCGGGGAGCTGTTTCTT. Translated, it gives CAGAGEVTGELFL.

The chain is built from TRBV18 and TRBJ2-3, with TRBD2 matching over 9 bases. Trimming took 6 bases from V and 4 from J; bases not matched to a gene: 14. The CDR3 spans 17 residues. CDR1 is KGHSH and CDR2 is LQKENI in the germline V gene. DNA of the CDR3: TGTGCCAGCTCGTTGTTCGGGGCTAGCGGGAATCCAGATACGCAGTATTTT. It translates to CASSLFGASGNPDTQYF.

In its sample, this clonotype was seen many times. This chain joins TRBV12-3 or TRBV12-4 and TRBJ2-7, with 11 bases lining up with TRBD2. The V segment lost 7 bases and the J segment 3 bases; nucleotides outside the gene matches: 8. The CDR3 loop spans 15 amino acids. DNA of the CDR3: TGTGCCAGCACCACGTGGCTAGCGGGGGGCTACGAGCAGTACTTC. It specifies CASTTWLAGGYEQYF.

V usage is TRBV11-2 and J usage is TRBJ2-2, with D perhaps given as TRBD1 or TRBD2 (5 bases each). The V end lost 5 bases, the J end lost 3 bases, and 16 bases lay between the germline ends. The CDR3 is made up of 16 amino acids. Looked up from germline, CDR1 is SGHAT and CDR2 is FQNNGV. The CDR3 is CASSHVAGTDTGELFF. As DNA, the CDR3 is TGTGCCAGCAGCCATGTGGCCGGGACGGACACCGGGGAGCTGTTTTTT.

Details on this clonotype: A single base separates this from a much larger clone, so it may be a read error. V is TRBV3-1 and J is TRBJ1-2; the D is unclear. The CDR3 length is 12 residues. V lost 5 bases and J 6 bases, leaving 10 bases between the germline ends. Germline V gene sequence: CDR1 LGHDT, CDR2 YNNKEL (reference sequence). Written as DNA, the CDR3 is TGTGCCAGCAGCAGGGCAGTCGATGGCTACACCTTC. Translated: CASSRAVDGYTF.

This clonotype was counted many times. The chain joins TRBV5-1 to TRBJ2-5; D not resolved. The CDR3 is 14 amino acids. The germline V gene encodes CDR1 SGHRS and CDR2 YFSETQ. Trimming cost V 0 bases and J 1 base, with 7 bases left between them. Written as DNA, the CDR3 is TGCGCCAGCAGCTTGGAATCAAGCCAAGAGACCCAGTACTTC. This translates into CASSLESSQETQYF. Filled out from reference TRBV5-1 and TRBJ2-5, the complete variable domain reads KAGVTQTPRYLIKTRGQQVTLSCSPISGHRSVSWYQQTPGQGLQFLFEYFSETQRNKGNFPGRFSGRQFSNSRSEMNVSTLELGDSALYLCASSLESSQETQYFGPGTRLLVL.

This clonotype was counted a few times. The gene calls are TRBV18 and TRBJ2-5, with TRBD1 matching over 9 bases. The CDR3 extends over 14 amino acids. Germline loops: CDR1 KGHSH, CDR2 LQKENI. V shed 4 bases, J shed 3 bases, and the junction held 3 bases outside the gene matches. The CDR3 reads CASSRWTGEETQYF. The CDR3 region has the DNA TGTGCCAGCTCACGGTGGACAGGGGAAGAGACCCAGTACTTC.

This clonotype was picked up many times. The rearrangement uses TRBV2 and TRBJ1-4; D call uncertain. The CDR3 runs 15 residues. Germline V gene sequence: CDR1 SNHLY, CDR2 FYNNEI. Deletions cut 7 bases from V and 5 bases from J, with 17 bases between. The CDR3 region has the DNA TGTGCCAGCATCTCGAACGGACGGATAAATGAAAAACTGTTTTTT. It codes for CASISNGRINEKLFF. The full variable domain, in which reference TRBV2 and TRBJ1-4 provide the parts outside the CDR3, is EPEVTQTPSHQVTQMGQEVILRCVPISNHLYFYWYRQILGQKVEFLVSFYNNEISEKSEIFDDQFSVERPDGSNFTLKIRSTKLEDSAMYFCASISNGRINEKLFFGSGTQLSVL.

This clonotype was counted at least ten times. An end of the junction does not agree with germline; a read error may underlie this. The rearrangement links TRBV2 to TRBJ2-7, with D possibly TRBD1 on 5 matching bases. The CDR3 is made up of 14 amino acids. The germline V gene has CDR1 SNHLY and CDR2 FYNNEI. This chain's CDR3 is CASREDSTFYEQYF. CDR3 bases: TGTGCCAGCAGAGAAGACAGTACCTTCTACGAGCAGTACTTC.

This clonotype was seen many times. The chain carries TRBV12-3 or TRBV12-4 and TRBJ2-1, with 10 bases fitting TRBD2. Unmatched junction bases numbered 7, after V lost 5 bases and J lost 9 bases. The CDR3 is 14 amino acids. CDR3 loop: CASSPLAGVGEQFF. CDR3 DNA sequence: TGTGCCAGCAGTCCGCTAGCGGGAGTGGGTGAGCAGTTCTTC.

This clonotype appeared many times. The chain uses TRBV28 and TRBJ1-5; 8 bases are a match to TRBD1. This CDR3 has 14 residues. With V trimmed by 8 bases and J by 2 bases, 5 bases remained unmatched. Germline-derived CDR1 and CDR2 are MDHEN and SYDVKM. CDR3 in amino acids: CASGTGGGNQPQHF. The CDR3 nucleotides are TGTGCCAGCGGTACAGGGGGGGGCAATCAGCCCCAGCATTTT.